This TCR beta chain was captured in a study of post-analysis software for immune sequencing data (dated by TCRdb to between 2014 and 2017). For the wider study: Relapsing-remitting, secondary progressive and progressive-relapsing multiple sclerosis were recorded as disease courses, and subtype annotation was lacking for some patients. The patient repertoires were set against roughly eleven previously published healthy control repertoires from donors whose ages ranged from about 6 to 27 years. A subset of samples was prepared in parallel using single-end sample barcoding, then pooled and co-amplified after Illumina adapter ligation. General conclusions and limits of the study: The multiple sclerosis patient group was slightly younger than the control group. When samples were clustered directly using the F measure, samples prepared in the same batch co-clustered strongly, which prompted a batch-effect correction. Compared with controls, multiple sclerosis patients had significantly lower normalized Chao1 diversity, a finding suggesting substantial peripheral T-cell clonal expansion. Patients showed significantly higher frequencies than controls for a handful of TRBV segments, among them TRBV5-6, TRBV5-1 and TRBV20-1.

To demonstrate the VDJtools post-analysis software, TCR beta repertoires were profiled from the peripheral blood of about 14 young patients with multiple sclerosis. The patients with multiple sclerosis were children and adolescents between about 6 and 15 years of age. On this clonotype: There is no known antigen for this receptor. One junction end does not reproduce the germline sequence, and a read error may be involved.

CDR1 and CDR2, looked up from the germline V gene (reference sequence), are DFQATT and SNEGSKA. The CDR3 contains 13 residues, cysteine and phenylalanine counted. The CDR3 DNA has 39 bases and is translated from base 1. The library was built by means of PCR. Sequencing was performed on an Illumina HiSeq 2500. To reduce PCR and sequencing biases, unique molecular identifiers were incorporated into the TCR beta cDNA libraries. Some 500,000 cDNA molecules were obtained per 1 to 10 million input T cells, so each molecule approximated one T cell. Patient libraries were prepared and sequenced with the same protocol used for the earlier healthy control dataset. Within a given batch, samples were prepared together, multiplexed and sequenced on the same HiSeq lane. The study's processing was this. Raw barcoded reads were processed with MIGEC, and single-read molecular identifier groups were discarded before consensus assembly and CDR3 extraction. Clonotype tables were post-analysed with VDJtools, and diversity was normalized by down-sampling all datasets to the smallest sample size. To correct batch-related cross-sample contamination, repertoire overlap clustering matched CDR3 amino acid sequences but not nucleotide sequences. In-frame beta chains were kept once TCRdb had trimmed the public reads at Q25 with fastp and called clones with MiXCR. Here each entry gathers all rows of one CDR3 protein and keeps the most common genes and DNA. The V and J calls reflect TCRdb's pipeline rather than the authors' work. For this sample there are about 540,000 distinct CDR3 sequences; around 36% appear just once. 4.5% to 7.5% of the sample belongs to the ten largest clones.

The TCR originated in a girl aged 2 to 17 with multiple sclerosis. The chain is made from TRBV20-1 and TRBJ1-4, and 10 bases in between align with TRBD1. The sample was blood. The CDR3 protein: CSARTGGSEELFF. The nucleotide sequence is TGCAGTGCTAGGACAGGGGGCAGTGAAGAACTGTTTTTT.